The rows below give T cell receptor beta chains drawn from one sample of a study of T cells after posttransplantation cyclophosphamide. Here immunoSEQ multiplex PCR was the method, and the copy in TCRdb shows in-frame clones only, minus some. The data hold some 20,000 clones, with 97% observed a single time. Source material: naive CD4+ T cells sorted from PBMCs. The source of these receptors is a middle-aged man in good health, CMV-negative, and a related stem cell transplant donor. The CDR3 runs from the conserved cysteine through the conserved F or W. The D gene is left open where the match is weak. Size values are once, few and many counts, or a class for expanded clones, and some rows have none.

size,J,V,length,D,DNA,CDR3
NA,TRBJ2-5,TRBV7-3,13,NA,TGTGCCAGCAGCTTAATAGTTCAAGAGACCCAGTACTTC,CASSLIVQETQYF
NA,TRBJ2-3,TRBV4-1,15,TRBD1,TGCGCCAGCAGCCGAGGACAGGGGGCCGTAGATACGCAGTATTTT,CASSRGQGAVDTQYF
NA,TRBJ2-7,TRBV7-8,16,TRBD2,TGTGCCAGCAGCACATCACGGCTAGCGGGAGGCTACGAGCAGTACTTC,CASSTSRLAGGYEQYF
once,TRBJ2-2,TRBV4-1,17,NA,TGCGCCAGCAGCCAAGAGAGGAAGTTCGCGAACACCGGGGAGCTGTTTTTT,CASSQERKFANTGELFF
NA,TRBJ1-2,TRBV10-3,15,NA,TGTGCCATCAGTGAGTCGGCAACACGGGGAAATGGCTACACCTTC,CAISESATRGNGYTF
NA,TRBJ1-5,TRBV6-1,14,NA,TGTGCCAGCAGTGAGTACAGCAGCAATCAGCCCCAGCATTTT,CASSEYSSNQPQHF
NA,TRBJ1-2,TRBV6-4,16,TRBD1,TGTGCCAGCAGTGAGACGGGACAGGGGGCTCACTATGGCTACACCTTC,CASSETGQGAHYGYTF
NA,TRBJ1-6,TRBV12-5,17,TRBD1,TGTGCTAGTGGTTTGTCGTCTGGGACAGCCTATAATTCACCCCTCCACTTT,CASGLSSGTAYNSPLHF
NA,TRBJ2-7,TRBV6-5,13,TRBD2,TGTGCCAGCAGTCCAGCGGGGGCTGGAGAGCAGTACTTC,CASSPAGAGEQYF
NA,TRBJ2-7,TRBV10-2,15,NA,TGCGCCAGCAGTGGGGGGCTCCCTCAACTCTACGAGCAGTACTTC,CASSGGLPQLYEQYF
once,TRBJ2-6,TRBV7-6,18,TRBD2,TGTGCCAGCAGCCTAGGGCCTAGCGGGAGTTTTGGGGCCAACGTCCTGACTTTC,CASSLGPSGSFGANVLTF
NA,TRBJ2-2,TRBV18,14,TRBD1,TGTGCCAGCTCCAGAGGGACAGGGGCCGGGGAGCTGTTTTTT,CASSRGTGAGELFF
NA,TRBJ1-2,TRBV18,13,NA,TGTGCCAGCTCACCAGGGGGCGGTCATGGCTACACCTTC,CASSPGGGHGYTF
NA,TRBJ2-1,TRBV14,15,NA,TGTGCCAGCAGCCGAGACCCGGGGGACCGGTATGAGCAGTTCTTC,CASSRDPGDRYEQFF
NA,TRBJ1-4,TRBV5-8,15,TRBD1,TGTGCCAGCAGCCCGGGACAGGCACCTAATGAAAAACTGTTTTTT,CASSPGQAPNEKLFF
NA,TRBJ1-2,TRBV19,14,TRBD1,TGTGCCAGTACCAAGGACAGGGTCAACTATGGCTACACCTTC,CASTKDRVNYGYTF
NA,TRBJ2-2,TRBV11-1,12,NA,TGTGCCAGCAGCTTACTTAGCGGGGAGCTGTTTTTT,CASSLLSGELFF
NA,TRBJ2-1,TRBV9,18,TRBD2,TGTGCCAGCAGCGTAGTGGGGACTAGCGGGAGGGCGAACAATGAGCAGTTCTTC,CASSVVGTSGRANNEQFF
NA,TRBJ2-7,TRBV9,14,TRBD2,TGTGCCAGCAGCGTCGGGACTAATAACTACGAGCAGTACTTC,CASSVGTNNYEQYF
NA,TRBJ2-7,TRBV7-2,13,TRBD1,TGTGCCAGCAGCTCCGACAGGGGGGGCGAGCAGTACTTC,CASSSDRGGEQYF
NA,TRBJ2-1,TRBV21-1,16,NA,TGTGCCAGCAGCCTTCGGACAGGAGGTACCTACAATGAGCAGTTCTTC,CASSLRTGGTYNEQFF
NA,TRBJ2-5,TRBV7-2,15,TRBD2,TGTGCCAGCAGCTTCTCGCGGGGGGGCCCCGAGACCCAGTACTTC,CASSFSRGGPETQYF
NA,TRBJ1-5,TRBV29-1,12,NA,TGCAGCATCACACGGAGGGGCCAGCCCCAGCATTTT,CSITRRGQPQHF
once,TRBJ2-2,TRBV7-7,17,NA,TGTGCTAGCAGCTTGATGGGGGCTAGCGGCAACACCGGGGAGCTGTTTTTT,CASSLMGASGNTGELFF
NA,TRBJ2-5,TRBV4-3,18,NA,TGCGCCAGCAGCCCTCAGGGTGGGCAGGGGAATATCTTAGAGACCCAGTACTTC,CASSPQGGQGNILETQYF
once,TRBJ2-3,TRBV2,14,TRBD2,TGTGCCAGCGCCGGGACTAGCGCCTCCGGTACGCAGTATTTT,CASAGTSASGTQYF
NA,TRBJ2-7,TRBV7-9,13,TRBD1,TGTGCCAGCAGCAGAGGACAGGGATACGAGCAGTACTTC,CASSRGQGYEQYF
NA,TRBJ2-2,TRBV10-3,18,NA,TGTGCCATCAGTGGTCCCCGGACAGGGACTACGAACACCGGGGAGCTGTTTTTT,CAISGPRTGTTNTGELFF
NA,TRBJ1-4,TRBV6-5,15,NA,TGTGCCAGCAGTTACTCCGGGACAACTAATGAAAAACTGTTTTTT,CASSYSGTTNEKLFF
NA,TRBJ2-5,TRBV7-9,16,TRBD2,TGTGCCAGCAGCACCATTAGCGGGAGCTATTCAGGGGAGCAGTACTTC,CASSTISGSYSGEQYF
NA,TRBJ1-6,TRBV5-1,15,NA,TGCGCCAGCAGCTTGACGGCAGGGGATAATTCACCCCTCCACTTT,CASSLTAGDNSPLHF
NA,TRBJ2-5,TRBV9,14,NA,TGTGCCAGCAGCGCTACCCTGTACCAAGAGACCCAGTACTTC,CASSATLYQETQYF
NA,TRBJ1-6,TRBV7-2,14,NA,TGTGCCAGCAGCCCTCCGGGACAAAATTCACCCCTCCACTTT,CASSPPGQNSPLHF
NA,TRBJ2-2,TRBV7-9,12,NA,TGTGCCAGCAGCTCTCGGGCCGGGGAGCTGTTTTTT,CASSSRAGELFF
NA,TRBJ1-5,TRBV2,14,TRBD1,TGTGCCAGCAGACAGGGGAGAGGGGATCAGCCCCAGCATTTT,CASRQGRGDQPQHF
once,TRBJ2-1,TRBV21-1,18,NA,TGTGCCAGCAGCAAAGGGGGCGTAGGGCAGAGCTCCTACAATGAGCAGTTCTTC,CASSKGGVGQSSYNEQFF
NA,TRBJ2-2,TRBV5-1,16,TRBD2,TGCGCCAGCAGCTTACTAGCGGGAGTGAACACCGGGGAGCTGTTTTTT,CASSLLAGVNTGELFF
NA,TRBJ2-1,TRBV9,17,TRBD2,TGTGCCAGCAGCGTAAGGGACTACATCCGCGGCGGCAATGAGCAGTTCTTC,CASSVRDYIRGGNEQFF
NA,TRBJ1-1,TRBV11-2,13,NA,TGTGCCAGCAGCCTCCCGGGGATCACTGAAGCTTTCTTT,CASSLPGITEAFF